This T cell receptor beta chain was documented in a study of shared clonotypes between healthy human individuals. Findings and limits, study-wide: Rarefaction showed that sequencing of sorted subsets was incomplete (despite large depth). Tissues were not sampled, only blood, and their repertoires likely differ.

The test was conducted at deep level. For every subset, genomic DNA was evenly distributed across several immunoSEQ plates. The assay was immunoSEQ multiplex PCR, and TCRdb's table has in-frame clones only and misses some. The sample contains some 2.3 million clones, about 92% of which appear only once. Comment on this clone: The antigen remains unidentified.

There are 14 residues in the CDR3. Germline-derived CDR1 and CDR2 are SGHRS and YFSETQ. The junction had 8 bases not matched to a gene; V was cut back by 4 bases and J by 7 bases. The chain is built from TRBV5-1 and TRBJ1-1, with 9 bases lining up with TRBD1. The receptor comes from a man between 18 and 29 years old in good health. Some clones in this sample may be carry-over from other donors' samples. Sequencing input: naive CD4+ T cells from PBMCs. Subset defined: CD45RA+ positively selected. In DNA, the CDR3 is TGCGCCAGCAGCGAACAGGGGGCGCGAGGTGAAGCTTTCTTT. It specifies CASSEQGARGEAFF.